This TCR beta chain was sequenced in a study of long-term antiretroviral therapy in people with HIV. Germline loops: CDR1 SEHNR, CDR2 FQNEAQ (reference sequence). The V gene lost 3 bases and the J gene lost 7 bases, with 15 bases spanning the gap. This CDR3 spans 15 amino acids. Survey-level immunoSEQ v3.0 assays were run. TCRdb keeps only in-frame clones here, not all; method: immunoSEQ multiplex PCR. Of tens of thousands of clones listed, 84% are singletons. Sequenced material: unsorted PBMCs, taken 3 years after starting antiretroviral therapy. The receptor comes from a man aged 50-59 years with HIV. This sequence joins TRBV7-9 and TRBJ1-4; D remains ambiguous. In nucleotides, the CDR3 is TGTGCCAGCAGCTTGGAAAGGATTAGGATTGAAAAACTGTTTTTT. This translates into CASSLERIRIEKLFF.